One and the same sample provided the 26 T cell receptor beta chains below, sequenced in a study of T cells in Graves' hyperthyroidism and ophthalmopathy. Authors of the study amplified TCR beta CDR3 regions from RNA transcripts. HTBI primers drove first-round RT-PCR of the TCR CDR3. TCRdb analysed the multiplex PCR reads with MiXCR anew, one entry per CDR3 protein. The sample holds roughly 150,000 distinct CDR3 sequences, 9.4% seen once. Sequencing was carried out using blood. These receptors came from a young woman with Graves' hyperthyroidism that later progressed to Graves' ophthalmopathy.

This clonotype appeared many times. CDR3 loop: CASSFYRGLGEAFF. The CDR3 DNA sequence: TGCGCCAGCAGCTTCTACAGGGGGTTGGGTGAAGCTTTCTTT. The V call is TRBV5-1, the J call TRBJ1-1; 8 nucleotides agree with TRBD1. From germline, CDR1 is SGHRS and CDR2 YFSETQ. After removal of 2 bases from V and 7 bases from J, the junction contained 7 bases not matched to a gene. The CDR3 consists of 14 residues.

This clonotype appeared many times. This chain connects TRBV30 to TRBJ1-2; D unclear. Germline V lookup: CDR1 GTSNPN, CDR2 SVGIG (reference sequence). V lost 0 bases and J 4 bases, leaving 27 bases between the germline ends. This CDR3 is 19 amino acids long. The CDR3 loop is CAWSVLVGSRGSKIYGYTF. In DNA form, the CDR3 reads TGTGCCTGGAGTGTACTGGTTGGGTCGAGAGGCTCCAAGATCTATGGCTACACCTTC.

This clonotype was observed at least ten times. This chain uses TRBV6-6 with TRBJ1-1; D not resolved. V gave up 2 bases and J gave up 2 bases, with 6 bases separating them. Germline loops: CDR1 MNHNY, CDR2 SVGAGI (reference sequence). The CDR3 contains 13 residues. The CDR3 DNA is TGTGCCAGCAGTTACGGGCCAAACACTGAAGCTTTCTTT. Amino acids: CASSYGPNTEAFF.

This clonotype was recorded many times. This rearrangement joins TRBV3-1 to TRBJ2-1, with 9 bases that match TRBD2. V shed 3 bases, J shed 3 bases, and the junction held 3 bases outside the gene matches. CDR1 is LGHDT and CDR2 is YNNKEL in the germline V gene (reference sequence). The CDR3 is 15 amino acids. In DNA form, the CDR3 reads TGTGCCAGCAGCCAGGGGACTAGCTTCTACAATGAGCAGTTCTTC. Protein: CASSQGTSFYNEQFF.

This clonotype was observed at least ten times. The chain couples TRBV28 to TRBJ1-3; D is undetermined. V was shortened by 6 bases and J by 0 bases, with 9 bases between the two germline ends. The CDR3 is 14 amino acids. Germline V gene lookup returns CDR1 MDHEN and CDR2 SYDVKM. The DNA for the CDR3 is TGTGCCAGCAGCTTGACACGCTCTGGAAACACCATATATTTT. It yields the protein CASSLTRSGNTIYF.

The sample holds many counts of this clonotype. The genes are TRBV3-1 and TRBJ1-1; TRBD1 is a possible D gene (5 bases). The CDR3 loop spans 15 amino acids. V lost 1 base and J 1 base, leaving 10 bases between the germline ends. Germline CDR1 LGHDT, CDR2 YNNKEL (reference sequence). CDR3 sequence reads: CASSQGRGKNTEAFF. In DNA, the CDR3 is TGTGCCAGCAGCCAAGGTAGGGGAAAGAACACTGAAGCTTTCTTT.

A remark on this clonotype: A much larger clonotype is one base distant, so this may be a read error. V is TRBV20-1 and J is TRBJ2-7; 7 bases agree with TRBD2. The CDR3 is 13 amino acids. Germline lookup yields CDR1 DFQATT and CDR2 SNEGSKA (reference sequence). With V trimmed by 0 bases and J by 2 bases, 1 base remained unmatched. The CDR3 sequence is CSARDSGPYEQYF. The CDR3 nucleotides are TGCAGTGCTAGAGATAGCGGGCCCTACGAGCAGTACTTC.

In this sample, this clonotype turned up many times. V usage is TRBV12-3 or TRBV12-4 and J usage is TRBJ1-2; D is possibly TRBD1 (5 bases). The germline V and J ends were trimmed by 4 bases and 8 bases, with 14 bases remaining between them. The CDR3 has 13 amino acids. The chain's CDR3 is CASSSDSLVGYTF. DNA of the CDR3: TGTGCCAGCAGTTCCGACAGCCTCGTCGGCTACACCTTC.

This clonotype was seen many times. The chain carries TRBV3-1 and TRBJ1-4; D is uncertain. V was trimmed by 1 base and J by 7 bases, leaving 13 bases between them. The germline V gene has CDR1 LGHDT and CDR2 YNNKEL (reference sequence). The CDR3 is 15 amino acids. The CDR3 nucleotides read TGTGCCAGCAGCCAAGGGAGTAGTTATGGTGAAAAACTGTTTTTT. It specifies CASSQGSSYGEKLFF.

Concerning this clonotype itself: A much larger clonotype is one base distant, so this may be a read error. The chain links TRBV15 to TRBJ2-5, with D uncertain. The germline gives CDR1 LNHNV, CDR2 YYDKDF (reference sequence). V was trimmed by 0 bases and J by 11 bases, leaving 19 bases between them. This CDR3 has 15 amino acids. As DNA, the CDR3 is TGTGCCACCAGCAGAGATCGAACGAGACATAGCAAACAGTACTTC. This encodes CATSRDRTRHSKQYF.

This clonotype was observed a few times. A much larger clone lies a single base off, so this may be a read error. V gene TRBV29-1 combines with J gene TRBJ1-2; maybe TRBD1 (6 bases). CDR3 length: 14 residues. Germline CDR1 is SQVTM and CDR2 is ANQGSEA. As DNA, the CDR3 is TGCAGCGTCGAAGATTCCGGGGCAGGGGTTGGCTACACCTTC. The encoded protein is CSVEDSGAGVGYTF.

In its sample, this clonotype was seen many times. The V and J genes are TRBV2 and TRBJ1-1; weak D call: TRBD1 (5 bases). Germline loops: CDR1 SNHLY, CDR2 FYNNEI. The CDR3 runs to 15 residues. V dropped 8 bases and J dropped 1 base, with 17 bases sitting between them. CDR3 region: CASSRPHRRNTEAFF. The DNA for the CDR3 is TGTGCCAGCTCCCGTCCGCACAGGAGGAACACTGAAGCTTTCTTT.

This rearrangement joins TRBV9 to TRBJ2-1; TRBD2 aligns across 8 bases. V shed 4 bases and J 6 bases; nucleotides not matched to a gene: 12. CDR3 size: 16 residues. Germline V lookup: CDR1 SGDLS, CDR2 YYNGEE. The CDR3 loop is CASSPTGLAGFNEQFF. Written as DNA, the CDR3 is TGTGCCAGCAGCCCTACTGGGCTAGCGGGCTTCAATGAGCAGTTCTTC.

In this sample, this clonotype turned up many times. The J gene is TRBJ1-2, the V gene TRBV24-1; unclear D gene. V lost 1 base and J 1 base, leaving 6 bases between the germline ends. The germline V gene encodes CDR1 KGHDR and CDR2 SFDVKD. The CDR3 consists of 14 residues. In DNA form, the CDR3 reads TGTGCCACCAGTGATTTTAAGGTTAACTATGGCTACACCTTC. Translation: CATSDFKVNYGYTF.

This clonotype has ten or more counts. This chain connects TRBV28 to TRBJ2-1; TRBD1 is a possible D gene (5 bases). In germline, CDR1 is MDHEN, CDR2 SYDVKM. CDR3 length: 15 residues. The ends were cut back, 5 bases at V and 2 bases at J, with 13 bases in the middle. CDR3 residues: CASSEIRETYNEQFF. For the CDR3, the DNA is TGTGCCAGCAGTGAAATCAGGGAAACCTACAATGAGCAGTTCTTC.

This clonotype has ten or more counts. The CDR3 coding sequence is TGTGCCAGCAGCTTTGGGGAGCCCCAGCATTTT. It encodes CASSFGEPQHF. V and J are TRBV5-8 and TRBJ1-5; D unclear. V shed 2 bases and J shed 8 bases, with 5 bases lying between them. The length of the CDR3 is 11 residues. Germline loops: CDR1 SGHTS, CDR2 YDEGEE.

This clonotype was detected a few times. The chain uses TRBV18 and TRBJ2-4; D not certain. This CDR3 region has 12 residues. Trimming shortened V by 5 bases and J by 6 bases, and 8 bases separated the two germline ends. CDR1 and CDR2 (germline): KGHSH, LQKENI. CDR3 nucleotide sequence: TGTGCCAGCTCATCTCGAGCAAACATTCAGTACTTC. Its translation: CASSSRANIQYF.

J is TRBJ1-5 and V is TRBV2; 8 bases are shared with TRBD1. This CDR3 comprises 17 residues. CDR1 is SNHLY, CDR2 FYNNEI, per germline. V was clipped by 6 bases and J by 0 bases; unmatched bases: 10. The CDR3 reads CASRIRQGRSSNQPQHF. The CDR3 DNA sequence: TGTGCCAGCAGAATTCGACAGGGGAGGAGTAGCAATCAGCCCCAGCATTTT.

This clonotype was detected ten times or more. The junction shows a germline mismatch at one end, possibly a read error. CDR3 sequence (DNA): TGTGCCAGCAGCCAAGCTGAGACCCAGTACTTC. As protein: CASSQAETQYF. This sequence joins TRBV4-1 and TRBJ2-5, with D uncertain. CDR1 MGHRA and CDR2 YSYEKL come from the germline V gene. This CDR3 region has 11 residues.

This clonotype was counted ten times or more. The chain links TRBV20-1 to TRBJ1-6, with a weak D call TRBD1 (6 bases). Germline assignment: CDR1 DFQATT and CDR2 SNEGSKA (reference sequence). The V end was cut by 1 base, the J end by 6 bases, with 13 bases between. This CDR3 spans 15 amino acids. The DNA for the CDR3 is TGCAGTGCTAGAGTATCGGCAGGGGTTAATTCACCCCTCCACTTT. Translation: CSARVSAGVNSPLHF.

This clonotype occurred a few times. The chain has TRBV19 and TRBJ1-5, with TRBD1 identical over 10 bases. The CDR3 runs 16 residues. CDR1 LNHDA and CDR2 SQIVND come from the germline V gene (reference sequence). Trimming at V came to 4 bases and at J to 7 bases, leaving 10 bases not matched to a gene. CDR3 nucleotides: TGTGCCAGTAGTAATCCCGGGACAGGGGCCAACCAGCCCCAGCATTTT. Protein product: CASSNPGTGANQPQHF.

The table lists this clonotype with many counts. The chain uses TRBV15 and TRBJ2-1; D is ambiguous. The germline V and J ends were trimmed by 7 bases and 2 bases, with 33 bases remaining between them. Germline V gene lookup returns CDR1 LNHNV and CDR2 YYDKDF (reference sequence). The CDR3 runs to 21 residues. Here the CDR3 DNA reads TGTGCCACCACGTACACCGATCTCCCTGGTTTTGTTACACGAACCTACAATGAGCAGTTCTTC. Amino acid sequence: CATTYTDLPGFVTRTYNEQFF.

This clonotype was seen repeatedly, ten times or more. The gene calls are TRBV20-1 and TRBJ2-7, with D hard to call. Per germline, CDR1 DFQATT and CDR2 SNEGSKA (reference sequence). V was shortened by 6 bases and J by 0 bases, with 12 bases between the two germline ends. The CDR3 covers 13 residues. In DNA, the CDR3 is TGCAGTGCCTCAGGTCCAACCTCCTACGAGCAGTACTTC. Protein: CSASGPTSYEQYF.

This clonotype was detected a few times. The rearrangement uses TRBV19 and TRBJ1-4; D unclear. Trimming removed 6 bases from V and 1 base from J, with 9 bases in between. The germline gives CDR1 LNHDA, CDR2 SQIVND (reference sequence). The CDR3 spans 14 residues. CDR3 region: CASSDRGTNEKLFF. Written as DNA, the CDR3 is TGTGCCAGTAGCGACCGGGGAACTAATGAAAAACTGTTTTTT.

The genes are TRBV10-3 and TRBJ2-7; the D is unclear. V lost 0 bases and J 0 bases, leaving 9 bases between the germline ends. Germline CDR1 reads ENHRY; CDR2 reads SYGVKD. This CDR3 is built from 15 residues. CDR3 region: CAISESDAGSYEQYF. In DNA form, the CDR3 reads TGTGCCATCAGTGAGTCGGACGCCGGCTCCTACGAGCAGTACTTC.

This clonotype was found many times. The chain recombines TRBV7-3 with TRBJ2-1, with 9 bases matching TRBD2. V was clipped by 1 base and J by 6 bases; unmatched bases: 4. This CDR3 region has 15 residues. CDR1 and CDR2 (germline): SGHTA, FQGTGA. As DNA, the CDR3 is TGTGCCAGCAGCTTAATGTCTAGCGGGGCCAATGAGCAGTTCTTC. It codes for CASSLMSSGANEQFF.